These 6 T cell receptor beta chains were sequenced from one sample in a study of shared clonotypes between healthy human individuals. Assay used: immunoSEQ multiplex PCR; TCRdb lists only in-frame clones, some missing. Of millions of clones listed, 85% to 95% are singletons. Source material: naive CD4+ T cells sorted from blood. Regarding subset: CD45RA+ positively selected. Receptors originate from a man aged 18-30 years in good health.

V is TRBV5-4 and J is TRBJ2-7, with a tentative D call TRBD1 (6 bases). Between the trimmed V and J ends, which lost 3 bases and 2 bases, there was a span of 15 bases. This CDR3 comprises 15 residues. Per germline, CDR1 SGHNT and CDR2 YYREEE (reference sequence). The CDR3 spells CASSSATAGAYEQYF. DNA of the CDR3: TGTGCCAGCAGCTCGGCGACCGCAGGGGCCTACGAGCAGTACTTC. The entire variable domain, with the rest obtained from reference TRBV5-4 and TRBJ2-7, is as follows: ETGVTQSPTHLIKTRGQQVTLRCSSQSGHNTVSWYQQALGQGPQFIFQYYREEENGRGNFPPRFSGLQFPNYSSELNVNALELDDSALYLCASSSATAGAYEQYFGPGTRLTVT.

The chain employs TRBV7-9 and TRBJ1-2; tentative D call: TRBD1 (6 bases). The V end was cut by 4 bases, the J end by 5 bases, with 11 bases between. Germline V CDR1 and CDR2: SEHNR, FQNEAQ (reference sequence). The CDR3 sequence is 13 residues long. The CDR3 loop reads CASSSGHGYGYTF. In DNA form, the CDR3 reads TGTGCCAGCAGCTCGGGACACGGATATGGCTACACCTTC.

The chain employs TRBV7-9 and TRBJ2-1; TRBD1 matches 7 bases. Germline trimming cut 6 bases from V and 0 bases from J; bases unmatched to any gene: 11. Germline V gene data show CDR1 as SEHNR and CDR2 as FQNEAQ (reference sequence). This CDR3 is built from 17 residues. The CDR3 here is CASRTDREPFSYNEQFF. CDR3 sequence (DNA): TGTGCCAGCAGAACTGACAGGGAGCCTTTCTCCTACAATGAGCAGTTCTTC.

The chain links TRBV9 to TRBJ2-5; 12 nucleotides match TRBD2. The CDR3 totals 16 residues. Germline V lookup: CDR1 SGDLS, CDR2 YYNGEE. After removal of 0 bases from V and 3 bases from J, the junction contained 3 bases not matched to a gene. CDR3 DNA sequence: TGTGCCAGCAGCGTAGAGACTAGCGGGGGTAAAGAGACCCAGTACTTC. It translates to CASSVETSGGKETQYF.

The chain is built from TRBV4-1 and TRBJ1-2; no reliable D call. The germline V and J ends were trimmed by 3 bases and 4 bases, with 21 bases remaining between them. This CDR3 spans 17 amino acids. Per germline, CDR1 MGHRA and CDR2 YSYEKL. In nucleotides, the CDR3 is TGCGCCAGCAGCCAGGGGTTTTCGGACCGCGTAACCTATGGCTACACCTTC. This codes for CASSQGFSDRVTYGYTF.

This chain uses TRBV11-3 with TRBJ2-3, with D perhaps TRBD1 (5 bases). Trimming pared 0 bases from V and 3 bases from J, leaving 10 bases between. Per germline, CDR1 SGHNT and CDR2 YENEEA. The CDR3 contains 15 residues. The DNA of the CDR3 is TGTGCCAGCAGCTTAGATGGTGGGGCAACAGATACGCAGTATTTT. Its protein is CASSLDGGATDTQYF.